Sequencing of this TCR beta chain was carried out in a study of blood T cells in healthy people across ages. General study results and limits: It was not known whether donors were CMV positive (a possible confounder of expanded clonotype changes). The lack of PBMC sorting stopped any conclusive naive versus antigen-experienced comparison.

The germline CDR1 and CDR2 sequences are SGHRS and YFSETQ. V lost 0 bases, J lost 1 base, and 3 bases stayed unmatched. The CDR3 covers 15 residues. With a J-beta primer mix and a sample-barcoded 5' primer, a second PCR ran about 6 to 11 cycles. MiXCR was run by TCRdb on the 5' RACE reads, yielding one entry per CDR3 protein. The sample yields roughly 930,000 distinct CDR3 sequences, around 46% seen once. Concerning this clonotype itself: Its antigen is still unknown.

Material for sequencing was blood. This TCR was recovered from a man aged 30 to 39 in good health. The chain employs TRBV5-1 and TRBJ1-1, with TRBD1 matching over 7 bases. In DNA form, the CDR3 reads TGCGCCAGCAGCTTGGACGACAGGGAGAACACTGAAGCTTTCTTT. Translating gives CASSLDDRENTEAFF.